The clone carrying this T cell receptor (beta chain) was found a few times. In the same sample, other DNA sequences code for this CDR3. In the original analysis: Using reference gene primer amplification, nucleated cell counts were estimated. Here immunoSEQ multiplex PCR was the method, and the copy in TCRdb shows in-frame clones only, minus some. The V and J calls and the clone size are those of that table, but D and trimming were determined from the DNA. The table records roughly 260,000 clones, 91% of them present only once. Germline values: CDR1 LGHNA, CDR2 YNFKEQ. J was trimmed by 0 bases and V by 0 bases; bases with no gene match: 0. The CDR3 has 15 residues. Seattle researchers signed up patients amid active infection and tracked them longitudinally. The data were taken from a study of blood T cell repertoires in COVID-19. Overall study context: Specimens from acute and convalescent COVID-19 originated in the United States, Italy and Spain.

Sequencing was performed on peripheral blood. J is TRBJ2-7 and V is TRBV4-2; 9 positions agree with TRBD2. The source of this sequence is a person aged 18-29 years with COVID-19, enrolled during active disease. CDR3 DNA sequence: TGTGCCAGCAGCCAAGAGACTAGCGGCTCCTACGAGCAGTACTTC. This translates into CASSQETSGSYEQYF.